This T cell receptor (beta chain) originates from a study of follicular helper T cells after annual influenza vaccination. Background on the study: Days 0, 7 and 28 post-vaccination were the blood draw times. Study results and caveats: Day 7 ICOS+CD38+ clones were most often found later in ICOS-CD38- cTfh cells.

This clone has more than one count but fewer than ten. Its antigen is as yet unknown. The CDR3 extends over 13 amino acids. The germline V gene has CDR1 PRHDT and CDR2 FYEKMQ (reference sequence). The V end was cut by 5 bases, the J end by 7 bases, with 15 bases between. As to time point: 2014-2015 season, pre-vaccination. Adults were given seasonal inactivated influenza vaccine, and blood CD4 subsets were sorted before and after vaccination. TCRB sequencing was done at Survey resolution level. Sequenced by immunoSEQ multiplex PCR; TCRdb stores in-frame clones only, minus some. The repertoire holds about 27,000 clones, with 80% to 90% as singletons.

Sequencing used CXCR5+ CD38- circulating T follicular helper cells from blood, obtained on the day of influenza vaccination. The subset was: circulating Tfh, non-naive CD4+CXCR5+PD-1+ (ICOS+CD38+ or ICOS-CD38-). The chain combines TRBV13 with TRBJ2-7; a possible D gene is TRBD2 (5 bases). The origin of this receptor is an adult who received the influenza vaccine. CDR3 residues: CASSPGAAWEQYF. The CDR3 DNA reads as TGTGCCAGCAGCCCCGGAGCGGCCTGGGAGCAGTACTTC. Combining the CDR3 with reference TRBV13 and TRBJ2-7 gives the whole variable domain AAGVIQSPRHLIKEKRETATLKCYPIPRHDTVYWYQQGPGQDPQFLISFYEKMQSDKGSIPDRFSAQQFSDYHSELNMSSLELGDSALYFCASSPGAAWEQYFGPGTRLTVT.